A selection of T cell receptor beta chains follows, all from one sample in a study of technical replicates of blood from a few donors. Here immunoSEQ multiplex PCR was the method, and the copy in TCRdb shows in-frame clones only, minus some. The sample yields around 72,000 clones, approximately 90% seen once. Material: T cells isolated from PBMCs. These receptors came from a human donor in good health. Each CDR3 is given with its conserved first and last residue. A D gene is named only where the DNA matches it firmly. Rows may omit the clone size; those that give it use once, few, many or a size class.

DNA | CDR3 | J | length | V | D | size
TGTGCCTGGAGGGGACTGGATTCCTACGAGCAGTACTTC | CAWRGLDSYEQYF | TRBJ2-7 | 13 | TRBV30 | NA | NA
TGTGCCTGGACTAGTATGAGCTACAATGAGCAGTTCTTC | CAWTSMSYNEQFF | TRBJ2-1 | 13 | TRBV30 | NA | NA
TGCGCCAGCAGCTTGTACTACTTAGACAGGGACTACACTGAAGCTTTCTTT | CASSLYYLDRDYTEAFF | TRBJ1-1 | 17 | TRBV5-1 | TRBD1 | NA
TGTGCCAGCAGCTTGGGGGGACAAGTCAATCAGCCCCAGCATTTT | CASSLGGQVNQPQHF | TRBJ1-5 | 15 | TRBV5-4 | NA | NA
TGCGCCAGCAGCTTGGGTAGCGGGAGCGACGGTGAGCAGTTCTTC | CASSLGSGSDGEQFF | TRBJ2-1 | 15 | TRBV5-1 | TRBD2 | NA
TGTGCCAGCAGGTACCGACTAGCGGGAGGGAATGAGCAGTTCTTC | CASRYRLAGGNEQFF | TRBJ2-1 | 15 | TRBV6-5 | TRBD2 | NA
TGTGCCAGCAGCTTATCGACAGGGAATTACGAGCAGTACTTC | CASSLSTGNYEQYF | TRBJ2-7 | 14 | TRBV5-6 | TRBD1 | NA
TGTGCCAGCAGCGAACAGGGGTTCAACTATGGCTACACCTTC | CASSEQGFNYGYTF | TRBJ1-2 | 14 | TRBV11-2 | TRBD1 | NA
TGCGCCAGCAGCCAACTCCGGGACAGTTACAATGAGCAGTTCTTC | CASSQLRDSYNEQFF | TRBJ2-1 | 15 | TRBV4-1 | TRBD1 | NA
TGTGCCAGCAGTTGGGGCGGAGAGATTCATGAGCAGTTCTTC | CASSWGGEIHEQFF | TRBJ2-1 | 14 | TRBV27 | NA | NA
TGTGCCAGCAGCAGAAAAACAGGGGGAGGGTATGGCTACACCTTC | CASSRKTGGGYGYTF | TRBJ1-2 | 15 | TRBV2 | TRBD1 | NA
TGTGCCAGCAGTCCCAGGACAGGGGGCACCGGGGAGCTGTTTTTT | CASSPRTGGTGELFF | TRBJ2-2 | 15 | TRBV6-6 | TRBD1 | NA
TGTGCCAGCAGTTCCAACAGGGACGAAGCCCACAATGAAAAACTGTTTTTT | CASSSNRDEAHNEKLFF | TRBJ1-4 | 17 | TRBV28 | NA | NA
TGTGCCAGCAGTGACGAGGCGGACTCCTACAATGAGCAGTTCTTC | CASSDEADSYNEQFF | TRBJ2-1 | 15 | TRBV6-4 | NA | NA
TGTGCCAGTAGTCTAATAGCGGGCGGCTACACCTTC | CASSLIAGGYTF | TRBJ1-2 | 12 | TRBV19 | NA | NA
TGTGCCAGTAGTACGGGGGGGAGCGCCTACGAGCAGTACTTC | CASSTGGSAYEQYF | TRBJ2-7 | 14 | TRBV19 | TRBD2 | NA
TGTGCCAGCAGGGGACAGGGCTTCTATGGCTACACCTTC | CASRGQGFYGYTF | TRBJ1-2 | 13 | TRBV7-9 | TRBD1 | once
TGTGCCATCAGTCAGACAGGGGGTGAGTCTGGCTACACCTTC | CAISQTGGESGYTF | TRBJ1-2 | 14 | TRBV10-3 | TRBD1 | NA
TGCGCCAGCAGTGAGAACCAGGGGAACGCCGGGGAGCTGTTTTTT | CASSENQGNAGELFF | TRBJ2-2 | 15 | TRBV10-1 | NA | NA
TGTGCCAGCAGCCCCGGGACTAGCGGGAACGGAGCGGCCTACGAGCAGTACTTC | CASSPGTSGNGAAYEQYF | TRBJ2-7 | 18 | TRBV5-5 | TRBD2 | NA
TGTGCCAGCAGTTCGCTGGGGGAGGGGAACACTGAAGCTTTCTTT | CASSSLGEGNTEAFF | TRBJ1-1 | 15 | TRBV6-6 | NA | NA
TGTGCCAGCAGTTACGGCAGGAACACTGAAGCTTTCTTT | CASSYGRNTEAFF | TRBJ1-1 | 13 | TRBV6-5 | NA | NA
TGTGCCAGCACTTTCTTCACCGGGACTAGCGGATACAATGAGCAGTTCTTC | CASTFFTGTSGYNEQFF | TRBJ2-1 | 17 | TRBV27 | TRBD2 | NA
TGTGCCAGCAGCTGGGGCAGGGAAGATGTGCGAGGATACAATGAGCAGTTCTTC | CASSWGREDVRGYNEQFF | TRBJ2-1 | 18 | TRBV27 | NA | NA
TGTGCCAGCAGTTACTCGTTTAGCGGACACAATGAGCAGTTCTTC | CASSYSFSGHNEQFF | TRBJ2-1 | 15 | TRBV6-5 | NA | NA
TGTGCCAGTAGTATAGCGGGGGCGGGGGCAGGTAGCAATCAGCCCCAGCATTTT | CASSIAGAGAGSNQPQHF | TRBJ1-5 | 18 | TRBV19 | NA | NA
TGTGCCAGCAGCCCCTTTTACAGGGCCTACGAGCAGTACTTC | CASSPFYRAYEQYF | TRBJ2-7 | 14 | TRBV5-8 | NA | NA
TGTGCCAGCAGCTTATTGGGGGCCACAGATACGCAGTATTTT | CASSLLGATDTQYF | TRBJ2-3 | 14 | TRBV7-3 | NA | NA
TGTGCCTGGAGTGTACCATTAACTAGCGGTTTGGATGAGCAGTTCTTC | CAWSVPLTSGLDEQFF | TRBJ2-1 | 16 | TRBV30 | TRBD2 | NA
TGTGCCAGCAGCGGACAGGGAGAAGCAGATACGCAGTATTTT | CASSGQGEADTQYF | TRBJ2-3 | 14 | TRBV7-9 | TRBD1 | once
TGTGCCAGCAGTGAAGAATTAGTGGACAGGAACTATGGCTACACCTTC | CASSEELVDRNYGYTF | TRBJ1-2 | 16 | TRBV6-1 | TRBD1 | NA
TGTGCCAGCAGTGATACCGGGACTAGCGGGAGCTACGAGCAGTACTTC | CASSDTGTSGSYEQYF | TRBJ2-7 | 16 | TRBV25-1 | TRBD2 | NA
TGTGCCAGCATCGCAGGGGCTACTGAAGCTTTCTTT | CASIAGATEAFF | TRBJ1-1 | 12 | TRBV7-9 | NA | NA
TGCAGCGTTGAAGAAGCTAGCGGGAGTCACTACAATGAGCAGTTCTTC | CSVEEASGSHYNEQFF | TRBJ2-1 | 16 | TRBV29-1 | TRBD2 | NA
TGTGCCAGCATAACCTCAGGAACTGAAGCTTTCTTT | CASITSGTEAFF | TRBJ1-1 | 12 | TRBV6-5 | NA | once
TGTGCCGCCCTCTCCGAGCTCTCCTACGAGCAGTACTTC | CAALSELSYEQYF | TRBJ2-7 | 13 | TRBV6-5 | NA | few
TGCGCCAGCAGTGATCGACTAGCGGGAGCTAGTGATACGCAGTATTTT | CASSDRLAGASDTQYF | TRBJ2-3 | 16 | TRBV10-2 | TRBD2 | NA
TGTGCCAGCAGCTTGGGGCGGGAAGCAACTAATGAAAAACTGTTTTTT | CASSLGREATNEKLFF | TRBJ1-4 | 16 | TRBV7-2 | NA | NA
TGTGCCAGCAGCTTATCCCAGGGGGCGGGCACCGGGGAGCTGTTTTTT | CASSLSQGAGTGELFF | TRBJ2-2 | 16 | TRBV11-2 | TRBD1 | NA
TGTGCCAGCAGTGAATTGGGGACTAGCGGGAGCATGAATGAGCAGTTCTTC | CASSELGTSGSMNEQFF | TRBJ2-1 | 17 | TRBV6-1 | TRBD2 | NA
TGTGCCAGCAGTTACTCGATCAGTTTCTCTGAAGCTTTCTTT | CASSYSISFSEAFF | TRBJ1-1 | 14 | TRBV6-6 | NA | NA
TGTGCCAGCACCGAATTGAACGGACTAGCGGGAGGAACCGGGGAGCTGTTTTTT | CASTELNGLAGGTGELFF | TRBJ2-2 | 18 | TRBV28 | TRBD2 | NA
TGTGCCAGCAGCCAGGAACCGGGACTAGCGGGAGGGGAGTACTTC | CASSQEPGLAGGEYF | TRBJ2-7 | 15 | TRBV14 | TRBD2 | NA
TGTGCCAGCAGCGTAGATCACTTCCGGCAGTTCTTC | CASSVDHFRQFF | TRBJ2-1 | 12 | TRBV9 | NA | NA
TGTGCCAGCAGGGCAGGGTACGTTGAAGCTTTCTTT | CASRAGYVEAFF | TRBJ1-1 | 12 | TRBV2 | NA | once
TGTGCCAGTAGTGAGGGTTTGAACACTGAAGCTTTCTTT | CASSEGLNTEAFF | TRBJ1-1 | 13 | TRBV19 | NA | NA
TGTGCCAGCCGGGACAGCAATTACGAGCAGTACTTC | CASRDSNYEQYF | TRBJ2-7 | 12 | TRBV6-1 | TRBD1 | NA
TGTGCCTGGAGTGTAGGGGCTGGCTACACCTTC | CAWSVGAGYTF | TRBJ1-2 | 11 | TRBV30 | NA | NA
TGCGCCAGCAGCCAAGAATCTGGACAGGGAATTTCCAATGAGCAGTTCTTC | CASSQESGQGISNEQFF | TRBJ2-1 | 17 | TRBV4-3 | TRBD1 | NA
TGTGCCAGCAGCCGATCGGGGGACGGAGAAAAACTGTTTTTT | CASSRSGDGEKLFF | TRBJ1-4 | 14 | TRBV9 | NA | NA
TGTGCCAGCAGCTCGATTTTCTTGGGGCCCAACACTGAAGCTTTCTTT | CASSSIFLGPNTEAFF | TRBJ1-1 | 16 | TRBV7-9 | NA | NA
TGTGCCAGCAGTTACTCGGGGCAGGGCAGCAATCAGCCCCAGCATTTT | CASSYSGQGSNQPQHF | TRBJ1-5 | 16 | TRBV6-6 | NA | NA
TGTGCCAGCAGCCCGGGACATAACACTGAAGCTTTCTTT | CASSPGHNTEAFF | TRBJ1-1 | 13 | TRBV11-2 | NA | NA